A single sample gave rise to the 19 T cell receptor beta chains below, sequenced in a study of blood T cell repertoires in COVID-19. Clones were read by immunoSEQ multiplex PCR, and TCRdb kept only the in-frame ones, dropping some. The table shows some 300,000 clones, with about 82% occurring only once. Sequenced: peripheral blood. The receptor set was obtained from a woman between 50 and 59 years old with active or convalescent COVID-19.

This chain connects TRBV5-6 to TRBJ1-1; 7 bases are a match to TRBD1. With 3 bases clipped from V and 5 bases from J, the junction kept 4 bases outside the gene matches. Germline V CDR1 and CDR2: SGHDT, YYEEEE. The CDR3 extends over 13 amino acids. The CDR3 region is CASSSAGGTEAFF. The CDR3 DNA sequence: TGTGCCAGCAGCTCGGCAGGGGGGACTGAAGCTTTCTTT.

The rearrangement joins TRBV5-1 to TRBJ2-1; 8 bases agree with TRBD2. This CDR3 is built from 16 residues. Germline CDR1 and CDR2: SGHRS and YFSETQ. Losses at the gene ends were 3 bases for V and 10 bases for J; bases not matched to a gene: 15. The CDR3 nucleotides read TGCGCCAGCAGCTCATTAGCGGGGACCCCCCTAGGAGAGCAGTTCTTC. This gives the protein CASSSLAGTPLGEQFF.

As DNA, the CDR3 is TGCGCCAGCAGCCAACGAGGACTAGCGGGCAATGAGCAGTTCTTC. Translation: CASSQRGLAGNEQFF. The chain links TRBV4-1 to TRBJ2-1; 11 nucleotides match TRBD2. Germline V gene sequence: CDR1 MGHRA, CDR2 YSYEKL. CDR3 length equals 15 residues. V was clipped by 2 bases and J by 6 bases; unmatched bases: 3.

CDR3 nucleotides: TGTGCCAGCAGCTTTTGGAGGGGGCCCTCCTACAATGAGCAGTTCTTC. Residues: CASSFWRGPSYNEQFF. The chain links TRBV14 to TRBJ2-1; D is possibly TRBD1 (7 bases). Germline-derived CDR1 and CDR2 are SGHDN and FVKESK. With 5 bases removed from V and 0 bases from J, the gap between germline ends came to 14 bases. The length of the CDR3 is 16 residues.

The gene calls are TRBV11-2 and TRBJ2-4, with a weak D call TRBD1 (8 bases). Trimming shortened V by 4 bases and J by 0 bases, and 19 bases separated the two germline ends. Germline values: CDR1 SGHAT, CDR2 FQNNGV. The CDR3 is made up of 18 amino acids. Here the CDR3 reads CASSSGQGGGLAKNIQYF. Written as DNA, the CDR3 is TGTGCCAGCAGCTCCGGACAGGGAGGGGGGTTAGCCAAAAACATTCAGTACTTC. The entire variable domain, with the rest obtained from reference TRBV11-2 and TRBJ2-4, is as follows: EAGVAQSPRYKIIEKRQSVAFWCNPISGHATLYWYQQILGQGPKLLIQFQNNGVVDDSQLPKDRFSAERLKGVDSTLKIQPAKLEDSAVYLCASSSGQGGGLAKNIQYFGAGTRLSVL.

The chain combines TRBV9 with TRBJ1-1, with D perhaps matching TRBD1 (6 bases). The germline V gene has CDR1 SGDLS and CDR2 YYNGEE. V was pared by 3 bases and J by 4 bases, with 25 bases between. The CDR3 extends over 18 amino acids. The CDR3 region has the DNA TGTGCCAGCAGCGGGCCCGGGCAGGGGAACCAGTTCGGCACTGAAGCTTTCTTT. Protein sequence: CASSGPGQGNQFGTEAFF.

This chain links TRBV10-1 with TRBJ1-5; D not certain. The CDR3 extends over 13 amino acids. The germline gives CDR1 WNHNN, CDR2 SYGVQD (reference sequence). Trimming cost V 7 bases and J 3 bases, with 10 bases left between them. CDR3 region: CASIGALNQPQHF. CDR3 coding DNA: TGCGCCAGCATTGGAGCTCTCAATCAGCCCCAGCATTTT.

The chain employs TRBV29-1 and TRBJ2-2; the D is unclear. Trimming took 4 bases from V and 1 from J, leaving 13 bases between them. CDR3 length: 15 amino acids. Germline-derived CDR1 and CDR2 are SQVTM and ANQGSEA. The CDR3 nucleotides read TGCAGCGTTGTTGTCGGCGGAATGAACACCGGGGAGCTGTTTTTT. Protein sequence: CSVVVGGMNTGELFF.

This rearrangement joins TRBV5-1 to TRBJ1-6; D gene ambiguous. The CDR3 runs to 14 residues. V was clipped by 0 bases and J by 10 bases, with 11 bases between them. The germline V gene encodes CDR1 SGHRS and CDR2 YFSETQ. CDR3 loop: CASSLDLGRSPLHF. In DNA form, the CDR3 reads TGCGCCAGCAGCTTGGACCTGGGGAGGTCACCCCTCCACTTT.

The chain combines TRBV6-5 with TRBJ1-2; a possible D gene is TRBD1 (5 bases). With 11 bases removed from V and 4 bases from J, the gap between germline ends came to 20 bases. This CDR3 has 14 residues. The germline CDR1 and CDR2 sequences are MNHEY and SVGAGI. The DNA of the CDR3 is TGTGCCTCCTCCCCGGAGGGGCTCGGCTATGGCTACACCTTC. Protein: CASSPEGLGYGYTF.

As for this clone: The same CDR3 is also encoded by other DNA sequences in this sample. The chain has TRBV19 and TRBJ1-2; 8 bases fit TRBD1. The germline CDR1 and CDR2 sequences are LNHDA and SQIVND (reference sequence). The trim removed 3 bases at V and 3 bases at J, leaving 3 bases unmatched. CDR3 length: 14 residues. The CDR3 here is CASSIRTGYYGYTF. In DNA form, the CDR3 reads TGTGCCAGTAGTATCCGGACAGGGTACTATGGCTACACCTTC.

CDR3 residues: CASSKFSSGRTDTQYF. CDR3 in DNA: TGTGCCAGCAGCAAATTTTCTAGCGGGAGGACAGATACGCAGTATTTT. The chain couples TRBV21-1 to TRBJ2-3; the DNA was not compared with TRBD2, the D call given in the table. TRBV21-1 is reported as a pseudogene. There are 16 residues in the CDR3.

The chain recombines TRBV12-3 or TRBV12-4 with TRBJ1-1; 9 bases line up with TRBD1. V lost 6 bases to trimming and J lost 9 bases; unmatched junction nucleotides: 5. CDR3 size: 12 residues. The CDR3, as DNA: TGTGCCAGCAGCCGGGACAGGGTTCAAGCTTTCTTT. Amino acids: CASSRDRVQAFF.

The DNA of the CDR3 is TGTGCCAGCAGTATGGGGCAGGGCTATGGCTACACCTTC. Translating it yields CASSMGQGYGYTF. The chain is built from TRBV28 and TRBJ1-2; D perhaps matches TRBD1 (5 bases). Germline CDR1 reads MDHEN; CDR2 reads SYDVKM. The V and J ends lost 5 bases and 4 bases respectively, with 11 bases between them. The CDR3 is 13 amino acids.

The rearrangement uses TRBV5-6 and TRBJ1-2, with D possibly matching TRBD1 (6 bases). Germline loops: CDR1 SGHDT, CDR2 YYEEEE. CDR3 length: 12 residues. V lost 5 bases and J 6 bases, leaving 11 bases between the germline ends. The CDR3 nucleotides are TGTGCCAGCAGTGGCGCAGGGGATGGCTACACCTTC. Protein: CASSGAGDGYTF.

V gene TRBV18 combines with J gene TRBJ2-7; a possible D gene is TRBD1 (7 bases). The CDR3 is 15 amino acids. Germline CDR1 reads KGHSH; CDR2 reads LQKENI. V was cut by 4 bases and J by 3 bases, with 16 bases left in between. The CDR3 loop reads CASSRGGGAYYEQYF. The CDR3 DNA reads TGTGCCAGCTCACGAGGAGGGGGCGCTTACTACGAGCAGTACTTC. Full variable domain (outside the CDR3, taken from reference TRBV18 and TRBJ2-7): NAGVMQNPRHLVRRRGQEARLRCSPMKGHSHVYWYRQLPEEGLKFMVYLQKENIIDESGMPKERFSAEFPKEGPSILRIQQVVRGDSAAYFCASSRGGGAYYEQYFGPGTRLTVT.

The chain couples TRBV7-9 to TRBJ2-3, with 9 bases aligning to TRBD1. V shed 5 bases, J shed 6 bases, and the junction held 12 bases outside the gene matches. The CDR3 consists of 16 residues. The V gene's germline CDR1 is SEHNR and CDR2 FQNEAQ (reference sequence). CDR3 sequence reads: CASSKMRTGDRDTQYF. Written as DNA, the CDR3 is TGTGCCAGCAGCAAGATGAGGACAGGGGATCGGGATACGCAGTATTTT.

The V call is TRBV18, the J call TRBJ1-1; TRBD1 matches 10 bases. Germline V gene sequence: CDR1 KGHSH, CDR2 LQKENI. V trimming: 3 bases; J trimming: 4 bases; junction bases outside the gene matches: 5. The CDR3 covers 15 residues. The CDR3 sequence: CASSPGRDRGTEAFF. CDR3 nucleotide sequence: TGTGCCAGCTCACCCGGCCGGGACAGGGGCACTGAAGCTTTCTTT.

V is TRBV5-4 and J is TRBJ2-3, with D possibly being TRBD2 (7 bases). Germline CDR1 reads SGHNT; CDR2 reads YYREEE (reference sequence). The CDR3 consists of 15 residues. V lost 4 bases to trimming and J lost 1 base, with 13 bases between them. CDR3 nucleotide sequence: TGTGCCAGCAGCGCGGCGGGGGCAGGCACAGATACGCAGTATTTT. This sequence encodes CASSAAGAGTDTQYF.